This T cell receptor beta chain was sequenced during a study of chemoradiotherapy in HPV16-positive cancers. The method was immunoSEQ multiplex PCR; TCRdb's version includes in-frame clones alone and lacks a portion of them. The sample lists about 16,000 clones; approximately 70% were seen once. Repertoires were sampled repeatedly during chemoradiotherapy. General study points: Better recurrence-free survival went with HPV-responsive T-cell expansion in HPV16-positive patients.

Comments on this clone: What it recognizes is unknown.

This receptor was taken from a human donor with HPV-associated anogenital cancer. The material sequenced was tumor tissue, taken from a patient who underwent chemoradiotherapy.

The CDR3 nucleotides are TGTGCCAGCTCACCAAGCTCAGCAGGCGCTACTAACTATGGCTACACCTTC. Translation gives CASSPSSAGATNYGYTF. The V call is TRBV18, the J call TRBJ1-2; no clear D. Germline CDR1 reads KGHSH; CDR2 reads LQKENI. The CDR3 covers 17 residues. The germline V and J ends were trimmed by 2 bases and 0 bases, with 16 bases remaining between them.